This T cell receptor (beta chain) was documented in a study of blood T cells in healthy people across ages. Per-sample PBMC isolation yielded at least 7 million cells. The CDR3 is 17 residues long. CDR1 and CDR2 from the germline V gene are LNHNV and YYDKDF (reference sequence). Details on this clonotype: Its specificity is unknown.

Findings of the study overall: Naive CD4+ cell counts and diversity both ran higher in long-lived than in aged donors.

Primed by a sample-barcoded 5' primer and a J-beta primer mix, a second PCR proceeded for 7 to 11 cycles. TCRdb re-called the 5' RACE reads with MiXCR, one entry per CDR3 protein. The sample yields 650,000 to 800,000 distinct CDR3 sequences, under 55% seen once. The receptor was isolated from a man in his 60s in good health. Sequencing was carried out using blood. The chain links TRBV15 to TRBJ2-4; D uncertain. The J call may be wrong; the DNA end is better matched by TRBJ2-7. Written as DNA, the CDR3 is TGTGCCACCAGCGGAGTTCAGGACGATAGACCTAACTACGAGCAGTACTTC. Protein product: CATSGVQDDRPNYEQYF.